Given below is one T cell receptor beta chain in context. The sample comes from a study of shared clonotypes between healthy human individuals. Replicate sorted-subset PCRs were loaded with 150 to 200 ng DNA, about 30,000 T cell genomes. Repertoires were generated with immunoSEQ multiplex PCR, while TCRdb's copy carries only in-frame clones and drops some. The data contain about 2.1 million clones, 90% to 95% of them seen just once; the ten biggest clones take up around 1.7%. CD45RO-negative cells were positively selected for CCR7, leaving out terminally differentiated effector memory CD45RA+ cells. V was trimmed by 6 bases and J by 4 bases, leaving 10 bases between them. The germline gives CDR1 SNHLY, CDR2 FYNNEI. This CDR3 contains 12 residues.

Sequenced input: naive CD8+ T cells from PBMCs. This sequence joins TRBV2 and TRBJ2-7, with D unresolved. This TCR was sampled from a man aged 18 to 30 in good health. Some clones in this sample may be carry-over from other donors' samples. CDR3: CASRGSKYEQYF. For the CDR3, the DNA is TGTGCCAGCAGGGGCTCGAAGTACGAGCAGTACTTC.